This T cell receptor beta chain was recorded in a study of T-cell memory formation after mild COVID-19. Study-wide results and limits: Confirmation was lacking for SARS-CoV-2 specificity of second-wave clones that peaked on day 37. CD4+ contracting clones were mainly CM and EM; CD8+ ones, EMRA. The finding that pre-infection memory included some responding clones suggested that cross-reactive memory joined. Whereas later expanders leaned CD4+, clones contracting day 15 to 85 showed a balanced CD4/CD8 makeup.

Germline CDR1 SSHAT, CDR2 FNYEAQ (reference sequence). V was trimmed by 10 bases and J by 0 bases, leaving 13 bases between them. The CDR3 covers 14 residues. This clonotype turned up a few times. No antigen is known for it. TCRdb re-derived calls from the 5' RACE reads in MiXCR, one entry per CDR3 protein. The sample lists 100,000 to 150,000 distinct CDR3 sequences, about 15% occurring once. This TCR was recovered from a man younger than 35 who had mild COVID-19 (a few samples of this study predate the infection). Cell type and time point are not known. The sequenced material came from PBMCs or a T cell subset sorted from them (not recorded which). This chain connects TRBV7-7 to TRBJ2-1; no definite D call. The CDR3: CATRSVTSYNEQFF. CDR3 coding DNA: TGTGCCACCCGTTCGGTGACCTCCTACAATGAGCAGTTCTTC. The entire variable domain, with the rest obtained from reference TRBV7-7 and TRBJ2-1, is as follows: GAGVSQSPRYKVTKRGQDVTLRCDPISSHATLYWYQQALGQGPEFLTYFNYEAQPDKSGLPSDRFSAERPEGSISTLTIQRTEQRDSAMYRCATRSVTSYNEQFFGPGTRLTVL.